This T cell receptor (beta chain) was profiled in a study of human T cells and chemical hapten exposure. Study context: Alopecia areata, totalis or universalis affected patients, mainly female.

This clonotype showed up just a few times. Its antigen is as yet unknown. Noted time point: pre-sensitization, week 0. Regarding treatment: therapeutic diphenylcyclopropenone sensitization with weekly scalp DPC. Study-wide results and limits: The study found expanded TCRs formed significantly more large CDR3 similarity clusters than controls. TCRs exceeding 1 in 1000 frequency stayed unchanged with DPC sensitization.

Individual cDNA molecules received unique molecular identifiers in the library. From the RACE reads, TCRdb called clonotypes with MiXCR, one entry per CDR3 protein. Counted here are tens of thousands of distinct CDR3 sequences, approximately 11% occurring once; the ten biggest clones make up approximately 5.2%. The sample consisted of whole blood, taken in connection with sensitization to the hapten diphenylcyclopropenone (DPC). The TCR sequence derives from a woman aged 45-65 years with alopecia areata. Some clones in this sample may be carry-over from other donors' samples.

CDR3 sequence (DNA): TGTGCCAGCAGCCGCCTACTTGGGGGAGAGACCCAGTACTTC. It codes for CASSRLLGGETQYF. This chain links TRBV5-4 with TRBJ2-5; possibly TRBD1 or TRBD2 for D (5 bases each). CDR3 length: 14 amino acids. The V gene's germline CDR1 is SGHNT and CDR2 YYREEE (reference sequence). V gave up 4 bases and J gave up 4 bases, with 14 bases separating them. Supplemented by reference TRBV5-4 and TRBJ2-5, the full variable domain reads ETGVTQSPTHLIKTRGQQVTLRCSSQSGHNTVSWYQQALGQGPQFIFQYYREEENGRGNFPPRFSGLQFPNYSSELNVNALELDDSALYLCASSRLLGGETQYFGPGTRLLVL.